The rows below give T cell receptor beta chains drawn from one sample of a study of cytomegalovirus exposure and HLA in healthy donors. Assay used: immunoSEQ multiplex PCR; TCRdb lists only in-frame clones, some missing. Here the sample spans some 310,000 clones, roughly 87% being singletons. Material: PBMCs. These receptors all stem from a man aged 25-45 years in good health and CMV-seronegative. The CDR3 runs from the conserved cysteine through the conserved F or W. The D gene is left open where the match is weak. Some rows mark clone size as missing; the rest say once, few, many or name a class of expanded clone.

clone size: NA; CDR3 length: 16; D gene: NA; V gene: TRBV7-6; J gene: TRBJ2-3; CDR3 protein: CASSLESRSRTDTQYF; CDR3 DNA: TGTGCCAGCAGCTTAGAGTCGCGGAGTCGCACAGATACGCAGTATTTT
clone size: NA; CDR3 length: 13; D gene: TRBD1; V gene: TRBV6-1; J gene: TRBJ1-4; CDR3 protein: CATVQTGEEKLFF; CDR3 DNA: TGTGCCACCGTGCAAACAGGGGAGGAAAAACTGTTTTTT
clone size: NA; CDR3 length: 15; D gene: NA; V gene: TRBV6-5; J gene: TRBJ1-4; CDR3 protein: CASSYSGALREKLFF; CDR3 DNA: TGTGCCAGCAGTTACTCGGGGGCATTACGTGAAAAACTGTTTTTT
clone size: NA; CDR3 length: 15; D gene: NA; V gene: TRBV7-9; J gene: TRBJ2-7; CDR3 protein: CASSSTAQSSYEQYF; CDR3 DNA: TGTGCCAGCAGCTCGACAGCGCAAAGCTCCTACGAGCAGTACTTC
clone size: NA; CDR3 length: 13; D gene: TRBD1; V gene: TRBV5-1; J gene: TRBJ2-5; CDR3 protein: CASGGQVGETQYF; CDR3 DNA: TGCGCCAGCGGCGGACAGGTCGGAGAGACCCAGTACTTC
clone size: NA; CDR3 length: 14; D gene: NA; V gene: TRBV5-4; J gene: TRBJ2-5; CDR3 protein: CASSRDGRGETQYF; CDR3 DNA: TGTGCCAGCAGCCGGGACGGGAGAGGAGAGACCCAGTACTTC
clone size: NA; CDR3 length: 13; D gene: TRBD2; V gene: TRBV6-4; J gene: TRBJ2-7; CDR3 protein: CASRPAGGLEQYF; CDR3 DNA: TGTGCCAGCAGACCTGCGGGGGGATTGGAGCAGTACTTC
clone size: once; CDR3 length: 17; D gene: TRBD1; V gene: TRBV18; J gene: TRBJ1-2; CDR3 protein: CASSPPGQGASGYGYTF; CDR3 DNA: TGTGCCAGCTCACCACCGGGACAGGGGGCCTCTGGCTATGGCTACACCTTC
clone size: NA; CDR3 length: 15; D gene: TRBD1; V gene: TRBV4-1; J gene: TRBJ2-2; CDR3 protein: CASSRDRLNTGELFF; CDR3 DNA: TGCGCCAGCAGCCGGGACAGGTTAAACACCGGGGAGCTGTTTTTT
clone size: once; CDR3 length: 16; D gene: NA; V gene: TRBV9; J gene: TRBJ2-5; CDR3 protein: CASSSRAGQMQETQYF; CDR3 DNA: TGTGCCAGCAGCTCCCGGGCGGGACAGATGCAAGAGACCCAGTACTTC
clone size: NA; CDR3 length: 13; D gene: TRBD1; V gene: TRBV2; J gene: TRBJ2-3; CDR3 protein: CASSGGQTDTQYF; CDR3 DNA: TGTGCCAGCAGTGGGGGACAGACAGATACGCAGTATTTT
clone size: NA; CDR3 length: 15; D gene: NA; V gene: TRBV4-1; J gene: TRBJ2-3; CDR3 protein: CASSRGLPGGDTQYF; CDR3 DNA: TGCGCCAGCAGCCGAGGACTACCCGGTGGAGATACGCAGTATTTT
clone size: NA; CDR3 length: 15; D gene: TRBD1; V gene: TRBV5-6; J gene: TRBJ1-2; CDR3 protein: CASSFGQVPNYGYTF; CDR3 DNA: TGTGCCAGCAGTTTCGGACAGGTACCCAACTATGGCTACACCTTC
clone size: few; CDR3 length: 13; D gene: NA; V gene: TRBV7-9; J gene: TRBJ2-7; CDR3 protein: CASSSANSYEQYF; CDR3 DNA: TGTGCCAGCAGCTCTGCAAACAGCTACGAGCAGTACTTC
clone size: few; CDR3 length: 12; D gene: NA; V gene: TRBV29-1; J gene: TRBJ1-1; CDR3 protein: CSVGRSNTEAFF; CDR3 DNA: TGCAGCGTTGGGCGGTCGAACACTGAAGCTTTCTTT
clone size: NA; CDR3 length: 13; D gene: TRBD1; V gene: TRBV4-1; J gene: TRBJ1-2; CDR3 protein: CASSQTGVYGYTF; CDR3 DNA: TGCGCCAGCAGCCAAACAGGGGTCTATGGCTACACCTTC
clone size: NA; CDR3 length: 13; D gene: TRBD1; V gene: TRBV7-2; J gene: TRBJ2-4; CDR3 protein: CASSLEGGRSQYF; CDR3 DNA: TGTGCCAGCAGCTTAGAAGGGGGCAGGTCTCAGTACTTC
clone size: NA; CDR3 length: 14; D gene: NA; V gene: TRBV9; J gene: TRBJ2-7; CDR3 protein: CASSEGSTSYEQYF; CDR3 DNA: TGTGCCAGCAGCGAGGGGTCTACCAGCTACGAGCAGTACTTC
clone size: NA; CDR3 length: 15; D gene: NA; V gene: TRBV9; J gene: TRBJ2-3; CDR3 protein: CASSVAGGQLDTQYF; CDR3 DNA: TGTGCCAGCAGCGTAGCTGGCGGGCAACTGGATACGCAGTATTTT
clone size: once; CDR3 length: 14; D gene: NA; V gene: TRBV18; J gene: TRBJ2-7; CDR3 protein: CASSPRQDTYEQYF; CDR3 DNA: TGTGCCAGCTCACCACGACAAGACACCTACGAGCAGTACTTC
clone size: once; CDR3 length: 17; D gene: TRBD2; V gene: TRBV4-3; J gene: TRBJ2-1; CDR3 protein: CASSQTSGGAVVDEQFF; CDR3 DNA: TGCGCCAGCAGCCAAACTAGCGGGGGGGCGGTTGTGGATGAGCAGTTCTTC
clone size: NA; CDR3 length: 13; D gene: NA; V gene: TRBV21-1; J gene: TRBJ2-7; CDR3 protein: CASSKALLLEQYF; CDR3 DNA: TGTGCCAGCAGCAAAGCGTTACTCCTCGAGCAGTACTTC
clone size: NA; CDR3 length: 19; D gene: TRBD1; V gene: TRBV7-2; J gene: TRBJ2-6; CDR3 protein: CASSPSSGGANSGANVLTF; CDR3 DNA: TGTGCCAGCAGCCCGTCCTCAGGGGGCGCAAACTCTGGGGCCAACGTCCTGACTTTC
clone size: NA; CDR3 length: 13; D gene: TRBD1; V gene: TRBV29-1; J gene: TRBJ1-2; CDR3 protein: CSGAGGPNYGYTF; CDR3 DNA: TGCAGCGGCGCAGGGGGACCGAACTATGGCTACACCTTC
clone size: NA; CDR3 length: 14; D gene: NA; V gene: TRBV16; J gene: TRBJ2-2; CDR3 protein: CASSQWANTGELFF; CDR3 DNA: TGTGCCAGCAGCCAATGGGCTAACACCGGGGAGCTGTTTTTT
clone size: NA; CDR3 length: 13; D gene: NA; V gene: TRBV25-1; J gene: TRBJ2-5; CDR3 protein: CASSEYQGETQYF; CDR3 DNA: TGTGCCAGCAGTGAATATCAGGGGGAGACCCAGTACTTC
clone size: NA; CDR3 length: 14; D gene: TRBD1; V gene: TRBV6-1; J gene: TRBJ1-4; CDR3 protein: CASSEAGQDEKLFF; CDR3 DNA: TGTGCCAGCAGTGAAGCGGGACAGGATGAAAAACTGTTTTTT
clone size: NA; CDR3 length: 14; D gene: TRBD1; V gene: TRBV7-9; J gene: TRBJ2-7; CDR3 protein: CASSHGTGWYEQYF; CDR3 DNA: TGTGCCAGCAGCCACGGGACAGGGTGGTACGAGCAGTACTTC
clone size: NA; CDR3 length: 14; D gene: NA; V gene: TRBV29-1; J gene: TRBJ2-1; CDR3 protein: CSVGQGGKYNEQFF; CDR3 DNA: TGCAGCGTTGGGCAGGGGGGAAAGTACAATGAGCAGTTCTTC
clone size: few; CDR3 length: 13; D gene: NA; V gene: TRBV12-2; J gene: TRBJ1-2; CDR3 protein: CASRPGQGYGYTF; CDR3 DNA: TGTGCAAGTCGCCCGGGACAGGGGTATGGCTACACCTTC
clone size: NA; CDR3 length: 15; D gene: NA; V gene: TRBV11-3; J gene: TRBJ1-1; CDR3 protein: CASSPGGGPHTEAFF; CDR3 DNA: TGTGCCAGCAGCCCCGGGGGGGGCCCCCACACTGAAGCTTTCTTT
clone size: NA; CDR3 length: 13; D gene: NA; V gene: TRBV23-1; J gene: TRBJ2-1; CDR3 protein: CASSPVRGNEQFF; CDR3 DNA: TGCGCCAGCAGTCCGGTCAGAGGCAATGAGCAGTTCTTC
clone size: NA; CDR3 length: 14; D gene: NA; V gene: TRBV11-2; J gene: TRBJ1-1; CDR3 protein: CASSLDFGEKEAFF; CDR3 DNA: TGTGCCAGCAGCTTAGATTTCGGGGAGAAGGAAGCTTTCTTT
clone size: NA; CDR3 length: 15; D gene: NA; V gene: TRBV19; J gene: TRBJ1-1; CDR3 protein: CASSIEAVLGTEAFF; CDR3 DNA: TGTGCCAGTAGTATAGAGGCCGTTCTAGGCACTGAAGCTTTCTTT
clone size: few; CDR3 length: 15; D gene: NA; V gene: TRBV30; J gene: TRBJ1-5; CDR3 protein: CAWNQGGAGNQPQHF; CDR3 DNA: TGTGCCTGGAACCAAGGGGGGGCAGGCAATCAGCCCCAGCATTTT
clone size: once; CDR3 length: 13; D gene: NA; V gene: TRBV11-2; J gene: TRBJ1-2; CDR3 protein: CASSLEAVYGYTF; CDR3 DNA: TGTGCCAGCAGCTTAGAGGCAGTTTATGGCTACACCTTC
clone size: NA; CDR3 length: 15; D gene: TRBD2; V gene: TRBV15; J gene: TRBJ2-3; CDR3 protein: CATSSVAGSSDTQYF; CDR3 DNA: TGTGCCACCAGCAGCGTAGCGGGGTCCTCAGATACGCAGTATTTT
clone size: NA; CDR3 length: 16; D gene: TRBD1; V gene: TRBV6-1; J gene: TRBJ1-6; CDR3 protein: CASSERGQGNNSPLHF; CDR3 DNA: TGTGCCAGCAGTGAAAGGGGACAGGGTAACAATTCACCCCTCCACTTT
clone size: NA; CDR3 length: 15; D gene: NA; V gene: TRBV9; J gene: TRBJ1-2; CDR3 protein: CASSPRLPVNYGYTF; CDR3 DNA: TGTGCCAGCAGCCCCAGACTCCCCGTTAACTATGGCTACACCTTC
clone size: NA; CDR3 length: 16; D gene: NA; V gene: TRBV11-2; J gene: TRBJ2-2; CDR3 protein: CASSPGGTGNTGELFF; CDR3 DNA: TGTGCCAGCAGCCCCGGGGGGACAGGGAACACCGGGGAGCTGTTTTTT
clone size: NA; CDR3 length: 16; D gene: NA; V gene: TRBV5-4; J gene: TRBJ1-1; CDR3 protein: CASSLLGGSMNTEAFF; CDR3 DNA: TGTGCCAGCAGCTTGTTAGGGGGAAGCATGAACACTGAAGCTTTCTTT
clone size: NA; CDR3 length: 15; D gene: NA; V gene: TRBV5-5; J gene: TRBJ1-1; CDR3 protein: CASSLAGGGRTEAFF; CDR3 DNA: TGTGCCAGCAGCTTGGCAGGCGGGGGTCGCACTGAAGCTTTCTTT
clone size: NA; CDR3 length: 14; D gene: NA; V gene: TRBV19; J gene: TRBJ1-4; CDR3 protein: CASSRSTENEKLFF; CDR3 DNA: TGTGCCAGTAGTCGCTCGACAGAGAATGAAAAACTGTTTTTT
clone size: NA; CDR3 length: 15; D gene: NA; V gene: TRBV10-2; J gene: TRBJ2-3; CDR3 protein: CASSPPGEGVDTQYF; CDR3 DNA: TGCGCCAGCAGTCCCCCCGGGGAGGGGGTAGATACGCAGTATTTT
clone size: NA; CDR3 length: 13; D gene: NA; V gene: TRBV7-9; J gene: TRBJ1-2; CDR3 protein: CASSLAVLGGYTF; CDR3 DNA: TGTGCCAGCAGCTTAGCGGTCCTAGGTGGCTACACCTTC
clone size: NA; CDR3 length: 16; D gene: NA; V gene: TRBV7-2; J gene: TRBJ2-3; CDR3 protein: CATPGSSSANTDTQYF; CDR3 DNA: TGTGCCACCCCGGGGTCGTCTAGCGCCAACACAGATACGCAGTATTTT
clone size: once; CDR3 length: 16; D gene: TRBD1; V gene: TRBV4-1; J gene: TRBJ2-1; CDR3 protein: CASSQGPGGGQYEQFF; CDR3 DNA: TGCGCCAGCAGCCAAGGTCCAGGGGGCGGTCAATATGAGCAGTTCTTC
clone size: NA; CDR3 length: 18; D gene: TRBD2; V gene: TRBV5-4; J gene: TRBJ2-5; CDR3 protein: CASSLKILLAGDRETQYF; CDR3 DNA: TGTGCCAGCAGCTTAAAAATTTTACTAGCGGGGGACCGGGAGACCCAGTACTTC
clone size: few; CDR3 length: 14; D gene: NA; V gene: TRBV6-5; J gene: TRBJ2-7; CDR3 protein: CASSYRDNSYEQYF; CDR3 DNA: TGTGCCAGCAGTTACCGGGACAACTCCTACGAGCAGTACTTC
clone size: NA; CDR3 length: 14; D gene: NA; V gene: TRBV5-1; J gene: TRBJ1-6; CDR3 protein: CASSIGTRNSPLHF; CDR3 DNA: TGCGCCAGCAGCATCGGGACACGGAATTCACCCCTCCACTTT
clone size: NA; CDR3 length: 14; D gene: NA; V gene: TRBV5-6; J gene: TRBJ2-3; CDR3 protein: CASSSGKSTDTQYF; CDR3 DNA: TGTGCCAGCAGCTCAGGTAAAAGCACAGATACGCAGTATTTT
clone size: NA; CDR3 length: 15; D gene: NA; V gene: TRBV7-9; J gene: TRBJ1-5; CDR3 protein: CASSPGGPGNQPQHF; CDR3 DNA: TGTGCCAGCAGCCCAGGAGGTCCGGGCAATCAGCCCCAGCATTTT
clone size: once; CDR3 length: 17; D gene: NA; V gene: TRBV4-2; J gene: TRBJ1-4; CDR3 protein: CASSQHPPGLTNEKLFF; CDR3 DNA: TGTGCCAGCAGCCAGCACCCTCCAGGGTTAACTAATGAAAAACTGTTTTTT